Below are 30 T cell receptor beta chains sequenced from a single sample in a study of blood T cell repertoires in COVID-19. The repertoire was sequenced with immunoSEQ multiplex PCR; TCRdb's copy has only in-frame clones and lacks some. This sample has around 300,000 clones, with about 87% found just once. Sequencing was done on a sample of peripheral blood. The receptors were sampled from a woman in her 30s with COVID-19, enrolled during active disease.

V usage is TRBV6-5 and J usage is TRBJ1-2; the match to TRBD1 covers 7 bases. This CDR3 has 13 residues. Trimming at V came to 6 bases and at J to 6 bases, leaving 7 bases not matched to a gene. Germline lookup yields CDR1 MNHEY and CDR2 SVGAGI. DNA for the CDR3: TGTGCCAGCAGATCAACAGGGGTCCATGGCTACACCTTC. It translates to CASRSTGVHGYTF.

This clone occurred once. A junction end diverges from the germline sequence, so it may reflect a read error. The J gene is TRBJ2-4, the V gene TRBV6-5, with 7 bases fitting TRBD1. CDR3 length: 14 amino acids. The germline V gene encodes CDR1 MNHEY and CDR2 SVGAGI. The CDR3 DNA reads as TGTGCCAGCAGCCTCGGTGGGACAGCCGGTTTAAGGCACTTC. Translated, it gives CASSLGGTAGLRHF.

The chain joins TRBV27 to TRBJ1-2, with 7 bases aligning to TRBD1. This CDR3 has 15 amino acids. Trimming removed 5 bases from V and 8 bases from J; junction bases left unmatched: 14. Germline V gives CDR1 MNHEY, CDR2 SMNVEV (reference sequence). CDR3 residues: CASSPHRQGTEGYTF. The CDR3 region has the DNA TGTGCCAGCAGTCCGCACAGACAGGGTACGGAGGGCTACACCTTC.

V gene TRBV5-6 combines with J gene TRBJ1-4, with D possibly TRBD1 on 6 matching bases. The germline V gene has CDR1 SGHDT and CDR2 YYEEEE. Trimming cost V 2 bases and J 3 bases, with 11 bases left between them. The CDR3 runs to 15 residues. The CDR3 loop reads CASSFNRDANEKLFF. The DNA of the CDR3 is TGTGCCAGCAGCTTTAACAGGGATGCTAATGAAAAACTGTTTTTT.

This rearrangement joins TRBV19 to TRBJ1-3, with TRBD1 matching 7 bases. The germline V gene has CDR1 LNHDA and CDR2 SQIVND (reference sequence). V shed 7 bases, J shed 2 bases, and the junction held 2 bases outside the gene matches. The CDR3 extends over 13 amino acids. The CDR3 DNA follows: TGTGCCAGTACCAGGGGGGCTGGAAACACCATATATTTT. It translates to CASTRGAGNTIYF.

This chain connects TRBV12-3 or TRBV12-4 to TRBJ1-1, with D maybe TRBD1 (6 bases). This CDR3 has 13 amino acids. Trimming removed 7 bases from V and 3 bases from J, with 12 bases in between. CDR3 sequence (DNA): TGTGCCAGCAAACAGGGTATGGACACTGAAGCTTTCTTT. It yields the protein CASKQGMDTEAFF.

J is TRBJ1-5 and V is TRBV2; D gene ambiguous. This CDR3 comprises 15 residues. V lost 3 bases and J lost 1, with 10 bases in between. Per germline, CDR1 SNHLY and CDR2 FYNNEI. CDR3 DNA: TGTGCCAGCAGTGACCCCTATCGGAGCAATCAGCCCCAGCATTTT. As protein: CASSDPYRSNQPQHF.

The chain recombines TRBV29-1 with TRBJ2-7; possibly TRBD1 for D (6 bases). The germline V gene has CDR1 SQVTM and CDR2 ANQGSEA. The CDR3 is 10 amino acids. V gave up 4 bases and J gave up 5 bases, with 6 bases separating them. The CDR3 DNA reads TGCAGCGTTGCAGGGGACGAGCAGTACTTC. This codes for CSVAGDEQYF.

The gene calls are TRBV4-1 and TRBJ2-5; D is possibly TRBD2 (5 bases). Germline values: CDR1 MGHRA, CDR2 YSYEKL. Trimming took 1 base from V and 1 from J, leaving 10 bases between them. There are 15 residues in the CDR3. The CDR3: CASSQVGVSQETQYF. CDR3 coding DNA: TGCGCCAGCAGCCAAGTCGGGGTCTCCCAAGAGACCCAGTACTTC.

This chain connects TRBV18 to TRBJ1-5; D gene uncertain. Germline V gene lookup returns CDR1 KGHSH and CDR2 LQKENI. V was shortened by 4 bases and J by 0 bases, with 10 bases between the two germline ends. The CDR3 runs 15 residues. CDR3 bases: TGTGCCAGCTCACTAGGCGGCTATAGCAATCAGCCCCAGCATTTT. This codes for CASSLGGYSNQPQHF.

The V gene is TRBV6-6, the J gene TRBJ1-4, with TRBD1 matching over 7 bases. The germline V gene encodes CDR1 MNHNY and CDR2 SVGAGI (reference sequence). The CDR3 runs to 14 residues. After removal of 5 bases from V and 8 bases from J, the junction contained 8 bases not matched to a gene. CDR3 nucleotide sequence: TGTGCCAGCAGTAACAGGGGCGGTAAAGAAAAACTGTTTTTT. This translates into CASSNRGGKEKLFF.

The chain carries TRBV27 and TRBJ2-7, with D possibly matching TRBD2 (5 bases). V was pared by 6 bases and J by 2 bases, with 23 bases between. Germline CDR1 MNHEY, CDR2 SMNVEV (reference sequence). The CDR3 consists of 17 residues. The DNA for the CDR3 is TGTGCCAGCAGCCCCGGGGAGAGATGGGATCTACCCTACGAGCAGTACTTC. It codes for CASSPGERWDLPYEQYF.

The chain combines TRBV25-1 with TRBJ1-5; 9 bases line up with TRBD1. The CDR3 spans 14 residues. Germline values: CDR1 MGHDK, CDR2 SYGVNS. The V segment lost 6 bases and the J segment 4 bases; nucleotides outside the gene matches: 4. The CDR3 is CASSGTGRNQPQHF. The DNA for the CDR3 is TGTGCCAGCAGCGGGACAGGGAGAAATCAGCCCCAGCATTTT.

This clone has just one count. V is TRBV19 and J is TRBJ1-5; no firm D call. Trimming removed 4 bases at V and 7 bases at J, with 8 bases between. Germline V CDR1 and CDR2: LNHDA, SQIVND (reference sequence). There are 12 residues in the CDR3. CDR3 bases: TGTGCCAGTAGTACCCTCGGGCAGCCCCAGCATTTT. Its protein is CASSTLGQPQHF.

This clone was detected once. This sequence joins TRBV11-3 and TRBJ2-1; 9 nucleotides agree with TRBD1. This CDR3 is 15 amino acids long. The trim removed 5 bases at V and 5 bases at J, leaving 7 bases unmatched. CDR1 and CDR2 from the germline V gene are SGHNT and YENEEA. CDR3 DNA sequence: TGTGCCAGCAGCGCCGGGACAGGGACACACAATGAGCAGTTCTTC. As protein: CASSAGTGTHNEQFF.

CDR3 in DNA: TGTGCCAGCAGCCAGACTAGCGGTATTACAGATACGCAGTATTTT. Encoded protein: CASSQTSGITDTQYF. The V call is TRBV7-9, the J call TRBJ2-3; 9 bases map to TRBD2. Germline lookup yields CDR1 SEHNR and CDR2 FQNEAQ (reference sequence). V lost 5 bases to trimming and J lost 3 bases; unmatched junction nucleotides: 6. The CDR3 runs 15 residues.

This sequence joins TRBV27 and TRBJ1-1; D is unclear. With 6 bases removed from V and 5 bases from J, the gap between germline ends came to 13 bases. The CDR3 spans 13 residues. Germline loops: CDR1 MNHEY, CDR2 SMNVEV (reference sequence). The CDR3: CASRRLMETEAFF. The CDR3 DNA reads TGTGCCAGCAGGAGGTTAATGGAGACTGAAGCTTTCTTT.

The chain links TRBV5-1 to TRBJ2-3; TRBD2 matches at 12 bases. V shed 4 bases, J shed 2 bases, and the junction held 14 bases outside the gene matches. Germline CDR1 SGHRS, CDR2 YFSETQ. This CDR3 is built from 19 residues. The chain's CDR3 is CASSPGGLAGRALTDTQYF. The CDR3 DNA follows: TGCGCCAGCAGCCCGGGCGGACTAGCGGGACGTGCTCTCACAGATACGCAGTATTTT.

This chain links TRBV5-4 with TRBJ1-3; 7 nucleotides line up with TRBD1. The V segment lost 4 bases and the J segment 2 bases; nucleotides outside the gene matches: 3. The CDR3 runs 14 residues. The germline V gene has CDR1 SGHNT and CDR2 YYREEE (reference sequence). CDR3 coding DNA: TGTGCCAGCAGCATGACAGGGACTGGAAACACCATATATTTT. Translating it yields CASSMTGTGNTIYF.

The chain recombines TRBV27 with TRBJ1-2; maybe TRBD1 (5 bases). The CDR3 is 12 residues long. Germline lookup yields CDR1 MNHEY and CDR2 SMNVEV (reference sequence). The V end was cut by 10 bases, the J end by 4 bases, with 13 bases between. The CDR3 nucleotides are TGTGCCATCCACAGGCCTGGCTATGGCTACACCTTC. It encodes CAIHRPGYGYTF.

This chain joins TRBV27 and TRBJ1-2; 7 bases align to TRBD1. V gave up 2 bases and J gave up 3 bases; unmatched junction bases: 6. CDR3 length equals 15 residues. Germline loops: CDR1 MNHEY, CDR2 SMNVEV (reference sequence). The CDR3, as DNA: TGTGCCAGCAGTTTAAGACAGGGTAGAGACTATGGCTACACCTTC. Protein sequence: CASSLRQGRDYGYTF.

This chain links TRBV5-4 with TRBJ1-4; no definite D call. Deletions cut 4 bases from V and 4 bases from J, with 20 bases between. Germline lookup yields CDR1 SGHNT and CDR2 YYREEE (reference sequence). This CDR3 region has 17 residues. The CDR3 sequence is CASSRNTGVKGNEKLFF. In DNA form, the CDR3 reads TGTGCCAGCAGCCGCAACACCGGGGTAAAGGGTAATGAAAAACTGTTTTTT. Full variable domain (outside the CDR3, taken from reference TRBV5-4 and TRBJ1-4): ETGVTQSPTHLIKTRGQQVTLRCSSQSGHNTVSWYQQALGQGPQFIFQYYREEENGRGNFPPRFSGLQFPNYSSELNVNALELDDSALYLCASSRNTGVKGNEKLFFGSGTQLSVL.

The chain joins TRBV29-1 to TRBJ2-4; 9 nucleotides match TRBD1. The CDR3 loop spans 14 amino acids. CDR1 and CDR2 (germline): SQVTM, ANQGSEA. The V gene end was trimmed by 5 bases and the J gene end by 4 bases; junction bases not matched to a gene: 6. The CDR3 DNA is TGCAGCGTTTCTCCGGGACAGGGAAAAAACATTCAGTACTTC. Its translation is CSVSPGQGKNIQYF. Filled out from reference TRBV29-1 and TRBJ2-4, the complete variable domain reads SAVISQKPSRDICQRGTSLTIQCQVDSQVTMMFWYRQQPGQSLTLIATANQGSEATYESGFVIDKFPISRPNLTFSTLTVSNMSPEDSSIYLCSVSPGQGKNIQYFGAGTRLSVL.

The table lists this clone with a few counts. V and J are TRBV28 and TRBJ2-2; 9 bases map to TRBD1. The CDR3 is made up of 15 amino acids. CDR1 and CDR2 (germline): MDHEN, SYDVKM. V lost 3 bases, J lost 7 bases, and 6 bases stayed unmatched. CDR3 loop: CASSLNRGRLGELFF. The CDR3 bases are TGTGCCAGCAGTTTGAACAGGGGGCGCCTCGGGGAGCTGTTTTTT.

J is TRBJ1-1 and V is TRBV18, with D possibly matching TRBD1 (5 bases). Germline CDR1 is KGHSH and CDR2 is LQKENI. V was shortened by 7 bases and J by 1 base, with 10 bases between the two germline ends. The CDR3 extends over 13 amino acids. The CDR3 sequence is CASLRGQNTEAFF. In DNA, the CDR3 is TGTGCCAGCTTAAGGGGCCAGAACACTGAAGCTTTCTTT. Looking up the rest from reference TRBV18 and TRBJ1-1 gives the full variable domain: NAGVMQNPRHLVRRRGQEARLRCSPMKGHSHVYWYRQLPEEGLKFMVYLQKENIIDESGMPKERFSAEFPKEGPSILRIQQVVRGDSAAYFCASLRGQNTEAFFGQGTRLTVV.

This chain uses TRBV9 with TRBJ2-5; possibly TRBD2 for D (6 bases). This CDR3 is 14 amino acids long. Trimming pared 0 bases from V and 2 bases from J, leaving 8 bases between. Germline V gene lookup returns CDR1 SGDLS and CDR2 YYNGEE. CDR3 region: CASSVDLAQETQYF. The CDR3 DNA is TGTGCCAGCAGCGTAGACCTAGCGCAAGAGACCCAGTACTTC.

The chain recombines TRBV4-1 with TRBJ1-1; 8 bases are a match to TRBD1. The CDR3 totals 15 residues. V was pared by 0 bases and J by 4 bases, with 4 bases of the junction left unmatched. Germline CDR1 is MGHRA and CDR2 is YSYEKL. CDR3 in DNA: TGCGCCAGCAGCCAAGATGACAGGGGAACCACTGAAGCTTTCTTT. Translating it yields CASSQDDRGTTEAFF.

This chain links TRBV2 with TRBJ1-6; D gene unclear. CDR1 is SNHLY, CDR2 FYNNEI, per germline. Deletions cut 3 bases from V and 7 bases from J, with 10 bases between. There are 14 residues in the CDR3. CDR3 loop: CASSDMRGNSPLHF. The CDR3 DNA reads TGTGCCAGCAGTGATATGCGCGGGAATTCACCCCTCCACTTT.

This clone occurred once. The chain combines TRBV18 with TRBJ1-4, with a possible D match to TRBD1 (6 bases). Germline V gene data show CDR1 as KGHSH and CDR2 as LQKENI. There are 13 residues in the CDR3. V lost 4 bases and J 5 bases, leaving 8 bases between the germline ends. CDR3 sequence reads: CASSQGVNEKLFF. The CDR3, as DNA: TGTGCCAGCTCACAGGGGGTCAATGAAAAACTGTTTTTT.

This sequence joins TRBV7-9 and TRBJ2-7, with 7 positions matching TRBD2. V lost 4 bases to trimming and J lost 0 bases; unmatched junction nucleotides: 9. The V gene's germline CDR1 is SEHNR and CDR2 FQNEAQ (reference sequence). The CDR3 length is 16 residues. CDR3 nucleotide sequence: TGTGCCAGCAGCTCTCCCTTCGGGGGGAGCTCCTACGAGCAGTACTTC. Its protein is CASSSPFGGSSYEQYF.